Described below is a single TCR beta chain sequence and its context. This sample stems from a study of memory CD4+ T cells and cytomegalovirus serostatus. Study as a whole: Donors were healthy Belgian adults, 8 to 10 CMV seropositive and some 24 seronegative.

Profiling relied on immunoSEQ multiplex PCR, and the TCRdb table lists in-frame clones only, not all of them. The table lists 35,000 to 55,000 clones, 76% of them singletons, with approximately 1.9% in the top ten. The sort gate was single viable CD3+CD4+CD8-CD45RO+ cells for memory CD4+ T cells. V dropped 3 bases and J dropped 2 bases, with 9 bases sitting between them. CDR3 size: 14 residues. Per germline, CDR1 PRHDT and CDR2 FYEKMQ (reference sequence). The receptor was isolated from an adult in good health and CMV-seronegative. The chain combines TRBV13 with TRBJ2-3; D is perhaps TRBD1 or TRBD2 (5 bases each). The sequenced sample was memory CD4+ T cells from blood. This chain's CDR3 is CASSFGGYTDTQYF. CDR3 sequence (DNA): TGTGCCAGCAGCTTTGGGGGATACACAGATACGCAGTATTTT. Filled out from reference TRBV13 and TRBJ2-3, the complete variable domain reads AAGVIQSPRHLIKEKRETATLKCYPIPRHDTVYWYQQGPGQDPQFLISFYEKMQSDKGSIPDRFSAQQFSDYHSELNMSSLELGDSALYFCASSFGGYTDTQYFGPGTRLTVL.